Below, 5 T cell receptor beta chains from the same sample are listed, as sequenced in a study of a mutant IDH1 vaccine in newly diagnosed glioma. Sample time point: baseline, week 1 (first vaccination visit). Treatment here: pre-vaccination baseline after standard-of-care therapy. Sequenced by immunoSEQ multiplex PCR; TCRdb stores in-frame clones only, minus some. This sample carries nearly 15,000 clones, 85% to 90% of them seen once, and the ten largest clones take approximately 10%. This specimen was PBMCs, taken from a glioma patient treated with radiotherapy, temozolomide or both. These receptors were collected from a middle-aged woman with glioma. Some clones in this sample may be carry-over from other donors' samples.

This clone was detected once. The chain has TRBV9 and TRBJ2-1; 15 nucleotides match TRBD2. CDR3 size: 21 residues. V trimming: 2 bases; J trimming: 2 bases; junction bases outside the gene matches: 14. Germline loops: CDR1 SGDLS, CDR2 YYNGEE. DNA of the CDR3: TGTGCCAGCAGCGTCAGTACAGCCGGGACTAGCGGGAGGTTTCCCTACAATGAGCAGTTCTTC. Translating gives CASSVSTAGTSGRFPYNEQFF.

The gene calls are TRBV27 and TRBJ2-7; 7 positions match TRBD2. Trimming cost V 3 bases and J 5 bases; bases outside gene matches: 10. CDR1 is MNHEY and CDR2 is SMNVEV in the germline V gene (reference sequence). This CDR3 spans 15 amino acids. CDR3 sequence: CASSFTAGEAHEQYF. CDR3 DNA: TGTGCCAGCAGTTTCACCGCGGGAGAGGCCCACGAGCAGTACTTC.

For the CDR3, the DNA is TGTGCCTGGAGACTAACAGGATTCGACATCGGAATGAACACTGAAGCTTTCTTT. Its translation is CAWRLTGFDIGMNTEAFF. V gene TRBV30 combines with J gene TRBJ1-1, with D maybe TRBD1 (5 bases). Germline CDR1 reads GTSNPN; CDR2 reads SVGIG (reference sequence). V was shortened by 3 bases and J by 0 bases, with 23 bases between the two germline ends. This CDR3 has 18 amino acids.

This chain joins TRBV7-9 and TRBJ2-1; 12 nucleotides align to TRBD2. This CDR3 has 15 residues. CDR1 is SEHNR, CDR2 FQNEAQ, per germline (reference sequence). V lost 4 bases to trimming and J lost 6 bases; unmatched junction nucleotides: 4. The CDR3 is CASSYTSGRLNEQFF. The CDR3 nucleotides are TGTGCCAGCAGCTATACTAGCGGGAGGCTCAATGAGCAGTTCTTC.

This clone was observed a single time. This chain connects TRBV11-2 to TRBJ1-3; D is unclear. The germline CDR1 and CDR2 sequences are SGHAT and FQNNGV. The length of the CDR3 is 12 residues. V lost 5 bases and J lost 5, with 7 bases in between. CDR3 nucleotide sequence: TGTGCCAGCAGCCCACGAAGAAACACCATATATTTT. This translates into CASSPRRNTIYF.